This T cell receptor beta chain was identified during a study of blood T cell repertoires in COVID-19. Germline-derived CDR1 and CDR2 are SQVTM and ANQGSEA. CDR3 length: 14 amino acids. V gave up 4 bases and J gave up 0 bases, with 12 bases separating them. Clones were sequenced by immunoSEQ multiplex PCR, and TCRdb holds only the in-frame ones, with some missing. In the table there are about 75,000 clones, 85% to 90% of which are singletons. The specimen was peripheral blood. The V and J genes are TRBV29-1 and TRBJ1-1; the D gene is possibly TRBD1 (5 bases). The receptor comes from a human donor in a cohort sampled during active COVID-19. CDR3 sequence (DNA): TGCAGCGTTGTCGGTAGACAGATGAACACTGAAGCTTTCTTT. This gives the protein CSVVGRQMNTEAFF. Combining the CDR3 with reference TRBV29-1 and TRBJ1-1 gives the whole variable domain SAVISQKPSRDICQRGTSLTIQCQVDSQVTMMFWYRQQPGQSLTLIATANQGSEATYESGFVIDKFPISRPNLTFSTLTVSNMSPEDSSIYLCSVVGRQMNTEAFFGQGTRLTVV.